Listed below are T cell receptor beta chains from one sample, sequenced in a study of shared clonotypes between healthy human individuals. The repertoire was sequenced with immunoSEQ multiplex PCR; TCRdb's copy has only in-frame clones and lacks some. The repertoire includes over 2 million clones, under 95% of them detected once, and 0.37% sits in the top ten. Sequencing was done on a sample of naive CD4+ T cells from PBMCs. These receptor sequences come from a man aged 18 to 29 in good health. Some clones in this sample may be carry-over from other donors' samples. CDR3s include the opening cysteine and the closing phenylalanine or tryptophan. The order of the fields is V gene, J gene, CDR3 protein.

TRBV2	TRBJ2-3	CASQKGSNGDTQYF
TRBV5-1	TRBJ2-3	CASSVLAGGSDTQYF
TRBV2	TRBJ2-5	CASSAEAGQYF
TRBV14	TRBJ2-7	CASSPRDFGEQYF
TRBV7-8	TRBJ2-3	CASSLGTVDTQYF
TRBV19	TRBJ1-5	CASSILTLGQPQHF
TRBV6-1	TRBJ2-7	CASSVTGTVYEQYF
TRBV7-8	TRBJ1-1	CASSAGTKNTEAFF
TRBV5-1	TRBJ2-5	CASSLGLAKETQYF
TRBV5-1	TRBJ2-5	CASSLALAGFQETQYF
TRBV4-3	TRBJ1-2	CASSQVLDSTNYGYTF
TRBV5-1	TRBJ2-2	CASSFGLEPASGELFF
TRBV5-1	TRBJ2-7	CASSSGGQGNEQYF
TRBV7-9	TRBJ1-1	CASSVVGGITEAFF
TRBV5-4	TRBJ2-5	CASSGTRNQETQYF
TRBV15	TRBJ2-2	CATSRGQANTGELFF
TRBV18	TRBJ1-2	CASSPLAGAEGSSYGYTF
TRBV28	TRBJ2-5	CASSPGTQSMETQYF
TRBV20-1	TRBJ2-5	CSARIKETQYF
TRBV7-8	TRBJ2-7	CASSDDRGSYEQYF
TRBV5-4	TRBJ2-7	CASSSGLASYEQYF
TRBV5-4	TRBJ1-1	CASSFKAGNTEAFF
TRBV7-9	TRBJ2-3	CASSLAGAGDTQYF
TRBV15	TRBJ2-1	CATSDPEFSYNEQFF
TRBV21-1	TRBJ2-3	CASSKKASPTDTQYF
TRBV7-9	TRBJ2-5	CASNVGGTGPETQYF
TRBV29-1	TRBJ2-7	CSVGVGRGSDEQYF
TRBV15	TRBJ2-5	CATSRDASKETQYF
TRBV28	TRBJ2-3	CASSPPTGTQYF
TRBV5-1	TRBJ2-3	CASSSYSADTQYF
TRBV10-1	TRBJ1-1	CASSESWSEAFF
TRBV6-5	TRBJ2-1	CASSYPLRDFSNEQFF
TRBV29-1	TRBJ2-2	CSVVTSGTAGELFF
TRBV6-6	TRBJ2-7	CASSYSQGAYEQYF
TRBV5-1	TRBJ1-2	CASSIPGQPRGYTF
TRBV5-6	TRBJ2-1	CASSLGLSRENNNEQFF
TRBV4-1	TRBJ1-1	CASSQGGGRTAGAEAFF
TRBV11-2	TRBJ1-3	CANSLAPSGNTIYF
TRBV27	TRBJ2-7	CASSFGEAQYYEQYF
TRBV30	TRBJ1-6	CAWKQRTGGMSNSPLHF
TRBV11-2	TRBJ2-2	CASSAVGGRLLFF
TRBV28	TRBJ1-5	CASKTQQGTAVQPQHF
TRBV28	TRBJ1-2	CASSLLQGRDLYGYTF
TRBV28	TRBJ2-3	CASRDWGTDTQYF
TRBV7-2	TRBJ2-5	CASSLFSSNMGTQYF
TRBV29-1	TRBJ2-1	CSVEDAVGYNEQFF